This T cell receptor beta chain comes out of a study of blood T cells in healthy people across ages. The CDR3 has 13 amino acids. V gave up 3 bases and J gave up 0 bases, with 6 bases separating them. The V gene's germline CDR1 is SGDLS and CDR2 YYNGEE. To note about this clonotype: This may stem from a read error, because a much larger clone lies one nucleotide away.

With a J-beta primer mix and a sample-barcoded 5' primer, a second PCR ran roughly 7 to 11 cycles. TCRdb independently ran MiXCR on the 5' RACE reads; one entry per CDR3 protein. The sample has approximately 1,700,000 distinct CDR3 sequences, about 39% seen once. Material for sequencing was blood. The sequence was collected from a human donor in good health. The chain joins TRBV9 to TRBJ2-5; the D is unclear. CDR3 coding DNA: TGTGCCAGCAGCGCCCGGGACCAAGAGACCCAGTACTTC. It is translated as CASSARDQETQYF.